The source of this T cell receptor beta chain is a study of shared clonotypes between healthy human individuals. Germline V gene lookup returns CDR1 MNHEY and CDR2 SMNVEV (reference sequence). This CDR3 region has 15 residues. V was clipped by 0 bases and J by 2 bases; unmatched bases: 3. This clone occurred once. This table comes from immunoSEQ multiplex PCR, and its TCRdb copy is limited to in-frame clones, with some not included. Of about a million clones in the sample, about 75% were seen once. This clonotype originated in a man aged 18 to 29 in good health. What was sequenced was memory CD4+ T cells sorted from blood. The subset: CD45RA-negative fraction. The chain has TRBV27 and TRBJ2-5, with TRBD1 matching over 7 bases. The CDR3 DNA sequence: TGTGCCAGCAGTTTATCTTACAGGGGTCAAGAGACCCAGTACTTC. Residues: CASSLSYRGQETQYF.